The 29 T cell receptor beta chains in this list originate from one sample, sequenced in a study of neoadjuvant anti-PD-1 for oral cavity cancer. Profiled with immunoSEQ multiplex PCR; TCRdb holds only in-frame clones, not every one. Of 14,000 or so clones listed, approximately 70% are singletons. Source: PBMCs, taken before nivolumab (anti-PD-1) treatment. These receptors all come from a person aged 40-85 years with oral cavity squamous cell carcinoma.

The genes are TRBV19 and TRBJ1-4; D perhaps matches TRBD1 (5 bases). This CDR3 is 17 amino acids long. Trimming removed 8 bases at V and 1 base at J, with 20 bases between. Germline values: CDR1 LNHDA, CDR2 SQIVND (reference sequence). The CDR3 sequence is CASGTGVRTLTNEKLFF. The CDR3 DNA follows: TGTGCCAGTGGTACAGGTGTGCGGACCCTAACTAATGAAAAACTGTTTTTT.

The chain carries TRBV28 and TRBJ1-2; no definite D call. V lost 6 bases and J 6 bases, leaving 20 bases between the germline ends. Germline CDR1 and CDR2: MDHEN and SYDVKM. The CDR3 spans 15 residues. CDR3 bases: TGTGCCAGCAGCTTTCCCTTCGTCGGCGGCGATGGCTACACCTTC. Protein sequence: CASSFPFVGGDGYTF.

V usage is TRBV6-6 and J usage is TRBJ1-2, with D hard to call. Germline V lookup: CDR1 MNHNY, CDR2 SVGAGI (reference sequence). The CDR3 sequence is 13 residues long. V lost 8 bases and J 2 bases, leaving 12 bases between the germline ends. The CDR3 region has the DNA TGTGCCAGCCGGAAAGGGAGAAACTATGGCTACACCTTC. As protein: CASRKGRNYGYTF.

This chain links TRBV11-3 with TRBJ1-2, with D possibly being TRBD1 (5 bases). The CDR3 totals 17 residues. Germline values: CDR1 SGHNT, CDR2 YENEEA. V dropped 6 bases and J dropped 7 bases, with 27 bases sitting between them. The CDR3 bases are TGTGCCAGCAGGCACCGGGGGAAAAGGGGCCGGGAAGGTGGCTACACCTTC. This translates into CASRHRGKRGREGGYTF. The full variable domain, its missing parts supplied by reference TRBV11-3 and TRBJ1-2, is EAGVVQSPRYKIIEKKQPVAFWCNPISGHNTLYWYLQNLGQGPELLIRYENEEAVDDSQLPKDRFSAERLKGVDSTLKIQPAELGDSAVYLCASRHRGKRGREGGYTFGSGTRLTVV.

V usage is TRBV19 and J usage is TRBJ1-1; TRBD1 aligns across 8 bases. Germline V gene sequence: CDR1 LNHDA, CDR2 SQIVND (reference sequence). J gave up 2 bases and V 5 bases, and 4 bases lay outside the gene matches. The CDR3 covers 14 residues. The CDR3 coding sequence is TGTGCCAGTAGTCGGGACAGGTCAAACACTGAAGCTTTCTTT. It specifies CASSRDRSNTEAFF.

There are a few counts of this clone. This chain uses TRBV18 with TRBJ1-1, with D unclear. Per germline, CDR1 KGHSH and CDR2 LQKENI. V was pared by 9 bases and J by 0 bases, with 14 bases between. The CDR3 consists of 14 residues. CDR3 in DNA: TGTGCCAGTTCGCTTAATGGCTTGAACACTGAAGCTTTCTTT. It is translated as CASSLNGLNTEAFF.

There are a few counts of this clone. The CDR3 region is CASSLQGDQPQHF. The CDR3 DNA reads TGTGCCAGCAGCTTACAAGGCGATCAGCCCCAGCATTTT. The chain has TRBV7-6 and TRBJ1-5; D unresolved. Trimming took 2 bases from V and 5 from J, leaving 7 bases between them. This CDR3 spans 13 amino acids. Looked up from germline, CDR1 is SGHVS and CDR2 is FNYEAQ.

The chain joins TRBV28 to TRBJ1-2; D is unclear. This CDR3 comprises 16 residues. V lost 1 base and J 0 bases, leaving 12 bases between the germline ends. CDR1 MDHEN and CDR2 SYDVKM come from the germline V gene. The CDR3 DNA reads TGTGCCAGCAGTTTATTTCGGACGGGTCCTAACTATGGCTACACCTTC. Its translation is CASSLFRTGPNYGYTF.

In its sample, this clone was seen a few times. This rearrangement joins TRBV7-9 to TRBJ2-7; TRBD2 agrees at 9 bases. J gave up 1 base and V 2 bases, and 9 bases lay outside the gene matches. This CDR3 is 17 amino acids long. The germline CDR1 and CDR2 sequences are SEHNR and FQNEAQ (reference sequence). CDR3 sequence reads: CASSLNPWTSESYEQYF. The CDR3 DNA sequence: TGTGCCAGCAGCTTAAATCCCTGGACTAGCGAGTCCTACGAGCAGTACTTC.

The rearrangement links TRBV7-9 to TRBJ1-1; D gene unclear. CDR3 length: 14 residues. Germline CDR1 reads SEHNR; CDR2 reads FQNEAQ (reference sequence). The germline V and J ends were trimmed by 5 bases and 0 bases, with 10 bases remaining between them. CDR3 nucleotides: TGTGCCAGCAGCGAGATCCCTTTGAACACTGAAGCTTTCTTT. Protein: CASSEIPLNTEAFF.

V and J are TRBV10-3 and TRBJ1-3; unclear D gene. The germline V gene encodes CDR1 ENHRY and CDR2 SYGVKD. This CDR3 has 13 amino acids. V lost 6 bases and J lost 4, with 10 bases in between. CDR3 sequence reads: CAIREASGNTIYF. CDR3 bases: TGTGCCATCAGAGAGGCATCCGGAAACACCATATATTTT.

The chain recombines TRBV5-4 with TRBJ1-2, with a tentative D call TRBD1 (6 bases). Germline assignment: CDR1 SGHNT and CDR2 YYREEE (reference sequence). Trimming stripped 4 bases from V and 3 bases from J, with 16 bases between. CDR3 length: 15 residues. As DNA, the CDR3 is TGTGCCAGCAGCCCCGGGACTCGGGGGCACTATGGCTACACCTTC. It is translated as CASSPGTRGHYGYTF.

The V and J genes are TRBV14 and TRBJ1-1; D gene unclear. Germline loops: CDR1 SGHDN, CDR2 FVKESK. The CDR3 runs 13 residues. Trimming shortened V by 3 bases and J by 0 bases, and 5 bases separated the two germline ends. CDR3 coding DNA: TGTGCCAGCAGCCACGGGCTGAACACTGAAGCTTTCTTT. Its translation: CASSHGLNTEAFF.

V gene TRBV29-1 combines with J gene TRBJ2-1; D call uncertain. Between the trimmed V and J ends, which lost 3 bases and 7 bases, there was a span of 1 base. The germline CDR1 and CDR2 sequences are SQVTM and ANQGSEA. The CDR3 is 9 residues long. CDR3 bases: TGCAGCGTTGATAATGAGCAGTTCTTC. It yields the protein CSVDNEQFF.

This chain joins TRBV19 and TRBJ1-1; 7 bases match TRBD1. The CDR3 covers 15 residues. Per the germline V gene, CDR1 is LNHDA and CDR2 is SQIVND (reference sequence). The V gene end was trimmed by 6 bases and the J gene end by 4 bases; junction bases not matched to a gene: 11. The DNA of the CDR3 is TGTGCCAGTAGCCGCCCAGACAGGGTGGGCACTGAAGCTTTCTTT. Its translation is CASSRPDRVGTEAFF.

The genes are TRBV7-2 and TRBJ2-1; maybe TRBD2 (5 bases). CDR1 SGHTA and CDR2 FQGNSA come from the germline V gene. There are 13 residues in the CDR3. V lost 1 base and J 12 bases, leaving 13 bases between the germline ends. CDR3 loop: CASSLGDGLGQFF. DNA for the CDR3: TGTGCCAGCAGCTTAGGAGATGGACTGGGGCAGTTCTTC.

Only a few counts were recorded for this clone. The V gene is TRBV11-2, the J gene TRBJ2-7; 9 bases fit TRBD1. Germline CDR1 reads SGHAT; CDR2 reads FQNNGV. With 3 bases clipped from V and 4 bases from J, the junction kept 7 bases outside the gene matches. There are 15 residues in the CDR3. In DNA, the CDR3 is TGTGCCAGCAGCTTCGTCGCTGGACAGGGGTACGAGCAGTACTTC. The encoded protein is CASSFVAGQGYEQYF.

The genes are TRBV19 and TRBJ2-5, with 13 bases identical to TRBD2. The CDR3 loop spans 16 amino acids. The junction had 7 bases not matched to a gene; V was cut back by 4 bases and J by 5 bases. Germline V lookup: CDR1 LNHDA, CDR2 SQIVND (reference sequence). The CDR3 region has the DNA TGTGCCAGTAGTAGCGGACTAGCGGGAGAGGGTGAGACCCAGTACTTC. Encoded protein: CASSSGLAGEGETQYF.

The chain employs TRBV5-6 and TRBJ1-4; D is possibly TRBD1 (6 bases). The CDR3 is made up of 17 amino acids. Deletions cut 4 bases from V and 4 bases from J, with 20 bases between. The germline CDR1 and CDR2 sequences are SGHDT and YYEEEE. The CDR3: CASSEIQGPAFNEKLFF. CDR3 DNA sequence: TGTGCCAGCAGCGAGATCCAGGGGCCGGCCTTTAATGAAAAACTGTTTTTT.

The chain has TRBV5-1 and TRBJ1-5; 7 bases match TRBD1. From germline, CDR1 is SGHRS and CDR2 YFSETQ. V lost 4 bases to trimming and J lost 5 bases; unmatched junction nucleotides: 3. The CDR3 runs to 13 residues. CDR3 sequence: CASSQGVDQPQHF. CDR3 sequence (DNA): TGCGCCAGCAGCCAGGGGGTGGATCAGCCCCAGCATTTT.

V and J are TRBV2 and TRBJ2-7, with TRBD2 matching over 9 bases. The CDR3 has 15 residues. J was trimmed by 4 bases and V by 8 bases; bases with no gene match: 12. The germline V gene has CDR1 SNHLY and CDR2 FYNNEI. In DNA, the CDR3 is TGTGCCAGCTTCGGGGCTCGGACTAGCGTATACGAGCAGTACTTC. Translated: CASFGARTSVYEQYF.

This clone was seen a handful of times. The V call is TRBV7-6, the J call TRBJ1-2, with D perhaps matching TRBD1 (5 bases). CDR1 SGHVS and CDR2 FNYEAQ come from the germline V gene. Trimming took 5 bases from V and 7 from J, leaving 17 bases between them. There are 14 residues in the CDR3. The CDR3 sequence: CASSLGAGGRGYTF. CDR3 in DNA: TGTGCCAGCAGCCTCGGCGCGGGGGGTCGTGGCTACACCTTC.

This clone was seen more than once but under ten times. This chain links TRBV5-8 with TRBJ1-2; 7 bases fit TRBD1. Per the germline V gene, CDR1 is SGHTS and CDR2 is YDEGEE. The CDR3 is made up of 14 amino acids. The J segment lost 7 bases and the V segment lost 0 bases, leaving 6 bases of the junction unmatched. The CDR3 is CASSLEQGVGGYTF. In DNA, the CDR3 is TGTGCCAGCAGCTTGGAGCAGGGGGTGGGTGGCTACACCTTC.

The V and J genes are TRBV15 and TRBJ2-2; TRBD1 matches at 7 bases. The ends lost 4 bases at V and 6 bases at J; junction bases unmatched: 5. Germline loops: CDR1 LNHNV, CDR2 YYDKDF (reference sequence). CDR3 length: 14 residues. CDR3 sequence: CATSNFTGAGELFF. The CDR3 nucleotides read TGTGCCACCAGCAATTTTACAGGGGCCGGGGAGCTGTTTTTT.

This clone has just a few counts. The chain carries TRBV10-2 and TRBJ1-6; a weak D match, TRBD1 (5 bases). V was trimmed by 0 bases and J by 13 bases, leaving 13 bases between them. The CDR3 sequence is 14 residues long. CDR1 and CDR2 from the germline V gene are WSHSY and SAAADI. The CDR3 spells CASSESSVGDPLHF. CDR3 sequence (DNA): TGCGCCAGCAGTGAGTCGTCGGTGGGGGATCCCCTCCACTTT.

The V call is TRBV7-9, the J call TRBJ1-2; 7 bases are a match to TRBD1. The CDR3 covers 13 residues. The V gene's germline CDR1 is SEHNR and CDR2 FQNEAQ (reference sequence). Germline trimming cut 7 bases from V and 4 bases from J; bases unmatched to any gene: 6. CDR3 coding DNA: TGTGCCAGCATGCCCGACAGGGCCTATGGCTACACCTTC. It translates to CASMPDRAYGYTF.

This clone appeared once. This chain links TRBV15 with TRBJ2-5, with a tentative D call TRBD2 (5 bases). CDR1 is LNHNV, CDR2 YYDKDF, per germline (reference sequence). There are 13 residues in the CDR3. Trimming took off 0 bases at V and 5 bases at J, with 7 bases between the two ends. The CDR3 DNA follows: TGTGCCACCAGCAGAGATCCGGGGGAGACCCAGTACTTC. Translating it yields CATSRDPGETQYF.

The chain has TRBV4-1 and TRBJ2-1; D could derive from TRBD1 or TRBD2 (5 bases each). CDR1 MGHRA and CDR2 YSYEKL come from the germline V gene. Trimming took 4 bases from V and 5 from J, leaving 27 bases between them. The CDR3 is 19 residues long. The chain's CDR3 is CASSLIPLGMTGTDNEQFF. CDR3 in DNA: TGCGCCAGCAGCCTCATCCCGCTGGGCATGACCGGGACCGACAATGAGCAGTTCTTC.

J is TRBJ1-5 and V is TRBV19; 7 bases fit TRBD1. The CDR3 runs to 16 residues. Germline V gives CDR1 LNHDA, CDR2 SQIVND (reference sequence). After removal of 5 bases from V and 4 bases from J, the junction contained 11 bases not matched to a gene. The CDR3 DNA reads as TGTGCCAGTAGTTTCGACCGGGACAGCCTAAATCAGCCCCAGCATTTT. It yields the protein CASSFDRDSLNQPQHF.